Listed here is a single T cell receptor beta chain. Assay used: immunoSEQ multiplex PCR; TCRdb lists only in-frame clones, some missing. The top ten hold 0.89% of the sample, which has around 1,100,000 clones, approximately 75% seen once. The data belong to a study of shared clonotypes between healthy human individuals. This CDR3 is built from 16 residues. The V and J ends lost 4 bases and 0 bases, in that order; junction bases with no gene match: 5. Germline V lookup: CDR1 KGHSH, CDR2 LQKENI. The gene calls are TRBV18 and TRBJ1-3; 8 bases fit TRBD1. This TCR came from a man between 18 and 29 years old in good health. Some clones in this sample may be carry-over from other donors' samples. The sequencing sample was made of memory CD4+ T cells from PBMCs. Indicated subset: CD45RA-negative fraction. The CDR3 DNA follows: TGTGCCAGCTCACTGGGACAGGACAACTCTGGAAACACCATATATTTT. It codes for CASSLGQDNSGNTIYF.